Included here is one TCR beta chain sequence, with context. Its antigen is undetermined. This sample is part of a study of identical twins. Study-wide results and limits: Insertions were fewer in abundant cord blood beta clonotypes, whereas memory repertoires showed none of this pattern. It was cross-sectional statistical analysis, not following the same donors, that the conclusions relied on. Some out-of-frame alpha sequences were shared by twins, and these showed excess low generation probability.

V shed 4 bases and J 3 bases; nucleotides not matched to a gene: 23. The germline gives CDR1 LGHNA, CDR2 YSLEER. CDR3 length equals 20 residues. After template switching added a universal primer site, the resulting cDNA carried unique molecular identifiers. TCRdb used MiXCR to reprocess the 5' RACE reads, holding one entry per CDR3 protein. The top ten clones hold roughly 1.6% of a sample with roughly 710,000 distinct CDR3 sequences, roughly 6% of them seen once. The chain employs TRBV4-3 and TRBJ2-7; 8 positions agree with TRBD2. The specimen was naive T cells sorted from blood. The sequence was obtained from a man aged 18 to 30 in good health. CDR3 bases: TGCGCCAGCAGCCGACTACTACGGGCTCCTCCGGGACTAGTGCTCTACGAGCAGTACTTC. It specifies CASSRLLRAPPGLVLYEQYF.